The 16 T cell receptor beta chains below come from one sample, sequenced in a study of control samples from healthy donors and cancer patients. Using immunoSEQ multiplex PCR, the repertoire was profiled, and TCRdb retains in-frame clones only, with some absent. The data hold about 73,000 clones, with roughly 87% observed a single time. Specimen: blood. The receptors were gathered from a woman between 45 and 65 years old in good health.

The rearrangement links TRBV6-1 to TRBJ1-2; perhaps TRBD1 as D (5 bases). The V gene lost 0 bases and the J gene lost 1 base, with 9 bases spanning the gap. The germline V gene encodes CDR1 MNHNS and CDR2 SASEGT. The length of the CDR3 is 15 residues. The CDR3 DNA follows: TGTGCCAGCAGTGAAGCAGGGGAGGTTAACTATGGCTACACCTTC. Its protein is CASSEAGEVNYGYTF.

V and J are TRBV7-6 and TRBJ1-4, with 9 bases that match TRBD1. Trimming at V came to 5 bases and at J to 7 bases, leaving 8 bases not matched to a gene. Per the germline V gene, CDR1 is SGHVS and CDR2 is FNYEAQ. This CDR3 has 15 amino acids. CDR3 DNA sequence: TGTGCCAGCAGCCAAACAGGGGGCGCAGGTGAAAAACTGTTTTTT. This translates into CASSQTGGAGEKLFF.

This sequence joins TRBV15 and TRBJ2-1, with 7 bases that match TRBD2. Per the germline V gene, CDR1 is LNHNV and CDR2 is YYDKDF (reference sequence). This CDR3 is 15 amino acids long. With 0 bases clipped from V and 13 bases from J, the junction kept 12 bases outside the gene matches. The CDR3 protein is CATSREAVGGSPQFF. CDR3 bases: TGTGCCACCAGCAGAGAGGCGGTGGGCGGGAGCCCTCAGTTCTTC.

The J gene is TRBJ1-5, the V gene TRBV5-5; tentatively, D is TRBD1 (6 bases). The germline V gene encodes CDR1 SGHKS and CDR2 YYEKEE (reference sequence). This CDR3 is built from 14 residues. V was pared by 5 bases and J by 3 bases, with 12 bases between. The CDR3 region has the DNA TGTGCCAGCAGATTACAGGGACCCAATCAGCCCCAGCATTTT. It translates to CASRLQGPNQPQHF.

The rearrangement uses TRBV6-2 or TRBV6-3 and TRBJ1-1, with D perhaps TRBD1 (5 bases). Trimming stripped 3 bases from V and 5 bases from J, with 13 bases between. CDR1 and CDR2 (germline): MNHEY, SVGEGT. This CDR3 is built from 14 residues. CDR3 region: CASSYKGSLTEAFF. The CDR3 DNA follows: TGTGCCAGCAGTTATAAGGGGAGTCTAACTGAAGCTTTCTTT.

V and J are TRBV15 and TRBJ2-7; D is unclear. This CDR3 has 15 residues. Per the germline V gene, CDR1 is LNHNV and CDR2 is YYDKDF (reference sequence). V dropped 0 bases and J dropped 5 bases, with 14 bases sitting between them. CDR3 protein: CATSRDRVGLNEQYF. The CDR3 DNA is TGTGCCACCAGCAGAGATAGGGTCGGGCTCAACGAGCAGTACTTC.

This chain joins TRBV28 and TRBJ2-3; D remains unclear. The V gene's germline CDR1 is MDHEN and CDR2 SYDVKM. This CDR3 contains 11 residues. V lost 4 bases and J 6 bases, leaving 5 bases between the germline ends. The CDR3 spells CASSSADTQYF. CDR3 sequence (DNA): TGTGCCAGCAGTTCGGCGGATACGCAGTATTTT.

The genes are TRBV9 and TRBJ2-1, with 13 bases fitting TRBD2. Germline lookup yields CDR1 SGDLS and CDR2 YYNGEE. V trimming: 4 bases; J trimming: 7 bases; junction bases outside the gene matches: 8. The CDR3 totals 16 residues. CDR3 DNA: TGTGCCAGCAGCTCCAGACTAGCGGGAGGCGCAAATGAGCAGTTCTTC. Its protein product is CASSSRLAGGANEQFF.

The chain links TRBV3-1 (or the pseudogene TRBV3-2) to TRBJ1-2; D perhaps matches TRBD1 (5 bases). V lost 2 bases to trimming and J lost 0 bases, with 13 bases between them. The CDR3 consists of 16 residues. Germline V gives CDR1 LGHDT, CDR2 YNNKEL (reference sequence). The CDR3 reads CASSQSPGAANYGYTF. The CDR3 DNA sequence: TGTGCCAGCAGCCAATCTCCCGGGGCGGCTAACTATGGCTACACCTTC.

The chain recombines TRBV28 with TRBJ1-4; no clear D. Trimming stripped 3 bases from V and 8 bases from J, with 7 bases between. The CDR3 covers 12 residues. Germline-derived CDR1 and CDR2 are MDHEN and SYDVKM. Here the CDR3 DNA reads TGTGCCAGCAGTTTTTTTAGGGAAAAACTGTTTTTT. Its protein product is CASSFFREKLFF. The whole variable domain, filled in from reference TRBV28 and TRBJ1-4, reads DVKVTQSSRYLVKRTGEKVFLECVQDMDHENMFWYRQDPGLGLRLIYFSYDVKMKEKGDIPEGYSVSREKKERFSLILESASTNQTSMYLCASSFFREKLFFGSGTQLSVL.

The chain employs TRBV28 and TRBJ1-2; D is uncertain. CDR1 is MDHEN, CDR2 SYDVKM, per germline. The CDR3 spans 16 residues. Trimming removed 5 bases from V and 1 base from J, with 17 bases in between. CDR3 DNA sequence: TGTGCCAGCAGTCCCTACTTACCTTCAGTTAACTATGGCTACACCTTC. This gives the protein CASSPYLPSVNYGYTF.

This sequence joins TRBV29-1 and TRBJ2-7, with D perhaps matching TRBD2 (6 bases). Per germline, CDR1 SQVTM and CDR2 ANQGSEA. Trimming pared 2 bases from V and 6 bases from J, leaving 11 bases between. The CDR3 has 12 residues. CDR3 loop: CSVEHGGFEQYF. CDR3 DNA: TGCAGCGTTGAACATGGAGGGTTCGAGCAGTACTTC.

The chain joins TRBV6-6 to TRBJ1-1; 7 nucleotides align to TRBD1. CDR3 length: 13 residues. The germline gives CDR1 MNHNY, CDR2 SVGAGI (reference sequence). With 4 bases clipped from V and 5 bases from J, the junction kept 4 bases outside the gene matches. The CDR3 bases are TGTGCCAGCAGTTTAGACAGGGCGACTGAAGCTTTCTTT. Protein product: CASSLDRATEAFF.

The rearrangement joins TRBV7-6 to TRBJ2-7; TRBD1 matches 9 bases. The CDR3 totals 15 residues. With 4 bases clipped from V and 7 bases from J, the junction kept 11 bases outside the gene matches. Germline values: CDR1 SGHVS, CDR2 FNYEAQ. CDR3 nucleotides: TGTGCCAGCAGCTCTAAGACAGGGGGAATGGGGGAGCAGTACTTC. Translating it yields CASSSKTGGMGEQYF.

The V call is TRBV5-6, the J call TRBJ2-3; D not certain. Per the germline V gene, CDR1 is SGHDT and CDR2 is YYEEEE. There are 13 residues in the CDR3. With 0 bases removed from V and 3 bases from J, the gap between germline ends came to 5 bases. CDR3 protein: CASSLVGTDTQYF. As DNA, the CDR3 is TGTGCCAGCAGCTTGGTAGGGACAGATACGCAGTATTTT.

The chain couples TRBV23-1 to TRBJ1-1; 9 nucleotides align to TRBD1. TRBV23-1 is an open reading frame, and its role is uncertain. The junction had 3 bases not matched to a gene; V was cut back by 1 base and J by 3 bases. The CDR3 is 15 residues long. CDR3 nucleotides: TGCGCCAGCAGTCAATGTTGGGACAGGGACACTGAAGCTTTCTTT. Protein sequence: CASSQCWDRDTEAFF.